This TCR beta chain was identified during a study of T cell repertoires in cytomegalovirus infection. Overall study results and limits: HLA-C-restricted TCR beta clonotypes specific for CMV led the ex vivo response. Public TCR beta family frequency separated CMV-and-HLA carriers, including in an independent cohort.

TCRdb passed the reads through MiXCR, listing each CDR3 protein once. Of roughly 220,000 distinct CDR3 sequences detected, 35% to 40% appear once; the ten largest clones hold around 64%. Details on this clonotype: Antigen unknown.

The ends were cut back, 7 bases at V and 4 bases at J, with 16 bases in the middle. Germline CDR1 reads MNHEY; CDR2 reads SVGAGI. This CDR3 has 14 amino acids. The V gene is TRBV6-5, the J gene TRBJ2-5, with D perhaps matching TRBD2 (7 bases). The material sequenced was CD8+ T cells from cultured PBMCs, taken from culture after CMV antigen stimulation. This TCR was sampled from a human donor in good health (CMV status not recorded). Some clones in this sample may be carry-over from other donors' samples. In nucleotides, the CDR3 is TGTGCCAGCACCCCGGGGGGCGAGGGAGAGACCCAGTACTTC. Translation gives CASTPGGEGETQYF.